This TCR beta chain appears in the sequencing data of a study of blood T cell repertoires in COVID-19. At the level of the study: Sample material is recorded as cDNA or gDNA derived from T cells, B-cell-depleted T cells, or PBMCs.

Only in-frame clones appear in the TCRdb table, and some are missing; sequencing was by immunoSEQ multiplex PCR. The data contain about 200,000 clones, about 82% of them singletons. Per the germline V gene, CDR1 is SNHLY and CDR2 is FYNNEI. There are 16 residues in the CDR3. The germline V and J ends were trimmed by 0 bases and 4 bases, with 12 bases remaining between them. The sequence was collected from a woman of 80 years or more with acute or convalescent COVID-19. Sequences were obtained from peripheral blood. The rearrangement joins TRBV2 to TRBJ2-2; the D is unclear. The CDR3: CASSEAAVRGTGELFF. The CDR3 DNA follows: TGTGCCAGCAGTGAAGCGGCTGTTCGCGGCACCGGGGAGCTGTTTTTT.